What follows are 22 T cell receptor beta chains derived from one specimen sequenced in a study of T cell clonality in common variable immunodeficiency. The table came from immunoSEQ multiplex PCR; TCRdb's copy has only in-frame clones and leaves some out. Singletons are absent from the sample, which has roughly 70,000 clones. The sample was peripheral blood mononuclear cells. Source of these receptors: a person between 18 and 75 years old in good health.

The sample holds many counts of this clone. The read ends 3 residues shy of where the CDR3 ends; the end is completed using the germline J gene. The chain is built from TRBV10-1 and TRBJ2-1, with 12 bases identical to TRBD2. CDR3 length: 20 amino acids. V lost 6 bases, J lost 5 bases, and 20 bases stayed unmatched. CDR1 is WNHNN, CDR2 SYGVQD, per germline (reference sequence). The CDR3 here is CASRNFDHRLAGDPHNEQFF. The covered CDR3 bases are TGCGCCAGCAGAAATTTCGACCACAGACTAGCGGGAGACCCCCACAATGAG.

Comment on this clone: The observed sequence ends 3 residues before the CDR3 terminus, with the missing tail filled in from the germline J gene. The chain uses TRBV11-2 and TRBJ1-2; tentatively, D is TRBD1 (6 bases). Germline V lookup: CDR1 SGHAT, CDR2 FQNNGV. The CDR3 runs 13 residues. CDR3 residues: CASSLNRVRGYTF. The covered CDR3 bases are TGTGCCAGCAGCTTAAACAGGGTACGAGGC.

This clone was seen ten or more times. The sequence runs out 3 residues before the end of the CDR3; the remainder is reconstructed from the germline J gene. This chain links TRBV7-2 with TRBJ2-7; D ambiguous. V lost 1 base and J lost 4, with 8 bases in between. The CDR3 has 13 amino acids. Germline CDR1 SGHTA, CDR2 FQGNSA. The CDR3 sequence is CASSLGVRYEQYF. Partial CDR3 DNA: TGTGCCAGCAGCTTAGGAGTACGGTACGAG.

In its sample, this clone was seen many times. The read ends 3 residues shy of where the CDR3 ends; the end is completed using the germline J gene. The chain carries TRBV13 and TRBJ2-3, with TRBD2 matching over 9 bases. J gave up 4 bases and V 5 bases, and 10 bases lay outside the gene matches. The CDR3 has 16 amino acids. The germline V gene encodes CDR1 PRHDT and CDR2 FYEKMQ (reference sequence). The sequenced CDR3 bases are TGTGCCAGCAGCCCCCGCCGAGCGGGGGGATCAGATACG. It encodes CASSPRRAGGSDT. The CDR3 as a whole reads CASSPRRAGGSDTQYF.

This clone was recorded many times. The read falls 3 residues short of the CDR3 end, and the missing part is taken from the germline J gene. The chain is built from TRBV6-2 or TRBV6-3 and TRBJ2-7; TRBD1 might be the D (6 bases). CDR3 length: 12 residues. Trimming shortened V by 5 bases and J by 5 bases, and 10 bases separated the two germline ends. CDR1 is MNHEY, CDR2 SVGEGT, per germline. The CDR3 loop reads CASSITGHEQYF. CDR3 DNA, as far as it was read: TGTGCCAGCAGTATCACAGGGCACGAG.

This clone was counted ten times or more. The read comes to an end 3 residues before the CDR3 does, leaving the germline J gene to fill in the end. The chain couples TRBV30 to TRBJ2-7, with D tentatively TRBD2 (5 bases). CDR3 length equals 13 residues. The germline V gene encodes CDR1 GTSNPN and CDR2 SVGIG (reference sequence). V dropped 0 bases and J dropped 0 bases, with 6 bases sitting between them. The sequenced CDR3 bases are TGTGCCTGGAGTGTAGACTACTCCTACGAG. Its translation is CAWSVDYSYE. The entire CDR3 protein reads CAWSVDYSYEQYF. Combining the CDR3 with reference TRBV30 and TRBJ2-7 gives the whole variable domain SQTIHQWPATLVQPVGSPLSLECTVEGTSNPNLYWYRQAAGRGLQLLFYSVGIGQISSEVPQNLSASRPQDRQFILSSKKLLLSDSGFYLCAWSVDYSYEQYFGPGTRLTVT.

Many counts were recorded for this clone. The CDR3 end falls 3 residues outside the read, so it is completed with the germline J gene. The V call is TRBV2, the J call TRBJ2-1; 8 bases agree with TRBD2. CDR1 is SNHLY and CDR2 is FYNNEI in the germline V gene. V lost 6 bases to trimming and J lost 4 bases; unmatched junction nucleotides: 8. The CDR3 is 15 residues long. The CDR3 sequence: CASSEELAGYNEQFF. The sequenced CDR3 bases are TGTGCCAGCAGCGAGGAATTAGCGGGATACAATGAG.

This clone has ten or more counts. The read is 3 residues too short to cover the CDR3 end, so that end is filled in from the germline J gene. This chain links TRBV30 with TRBJ1-2; 7 nucleotides agree with TRBD1. Germline V gene sequence: CDR1 GTSNPN, CDR2 SVGIG (reference sequence). This CDR3 has 13 residues. The covered CDR3 bases are TGTGCCTGGAGCCCCAGCAGGGGGGTCGGC. Translated, it gives CAWSPSRGVG. The whole CDR3 is CAWSPSRGVGYTF.

The table lists this clone with many counts. The read ends 3 residues shy of where the CDR3 ends; the end is completed using the germline J gene. The rearrangement joins TRBV2 to TRBJ2-1, with no clear D. The CDR3 loop spans 13 amino acids. V shed 3 bases and J shed 5 bases, with 8 bases lying between them. Germline-derived CDR1 and CDR2 are SNHLY and FYNNEI. This CDR3 reads CASSDSRDNEQFF. The CDR3 DNA, read in part, is TGTGCCAGCAGTGACTCCCGGGACAATGAG.

This clone was counted ten times or more. The DNA ends 3 residues before the CDR3 does, and the rest of the CDR3 is filled in from the germline J gene. The chain combines TRBV6-4 with TRBJ1-2, with D perhaps TRBD1 (6 bases). Between the trimmed V and J ends, which lost 2 bases and 4 bases, there was a span of 8 bases. The CDR3 is 13 amino acids. Germline V gene data show CDR1 as MRHNA and CDR2 as SNTAGT. CDR3 in amino acids: CASSDKGGYGYTF. CDR3 bases read: TGTGCCAGCAGTGACAAAGGGGGCTATGGC.

This clone was seen repeatedly, ten times or more. The read is 3 residues too short to cover the CDR3 end, so that end is filled in from the germline J gene. The chain combines TRBV29-1 with TRBJ2-3; D is unclear. Germline-derived CDR1 and CDR2 are SQVTM and ANQGSEA. CDR3 size: 14 residues. V was trimmed by 2 bases and J by 0 bases, leaving 9 bases between them. The covered CDR3 bases are TGCAGCGTTGAAACTGATACTAGCACAGATACG. It is translated as CSVETDTSTDT. The complete CDR3 reads CSVETDTSTDTQYF.

Ten or more counts support this clone. Read coverage stops 3 residues before the CDR3 terminus; the germline J gene supplies the remainder. The J gene is TRBJ2-1, the V gene TRBV10-3; D may be TRBD2 (6 bases). Deletions cut 0 bases from V and 6 bases from J, with 12 bases between. The CDR3 extends over 15 amino acids. Germline V lookup: CDR1 ENHRY, CDR2 SYGVKD. The CDR3: CAISESTASANEQFF. Partial CDR3 DNA: TGTGCCATCAGTGAGTCCACGGCTAGCGCCAATGAG.

This clone has ten or more counts. With the read ending 3 residues before the CDR3 end, the germline J gene is used to fill in that end. The chain combines TRBV7-3 with TRBJ2-3; D is unclear. This CDR3 is 14 amino acids long. Germline CDR1 SGHTA, CDR2 FQGTGA. Deletions cut 5 bases from V and 0 bases from J, with 9 bases between. The CDR3 bases that were read are TGTGCCAGCAGCCTTCCAGTTAGCACAGATACG. Protein sequence: CASSLPVSTDT. The whole CDR3 region reads CASSLPVSTDTQYF.

In regard to this clone: The CDR3 extends 3 residues past the end of the read, so its final part is completed from the germline J gene. The chain couples TRBV7-9 to TRBJ2-3; a weak D match, TRBD2 (5 bases). This CDR3 comprises 14 residues. Trimming cost V 4 bases and J 1 base, with 9 bases left between them. Germline-derived CDR1 and CDR2 are SEHNR and FQNEAQ (reference sequence). The CDR3 loop reads CASSWAAGTDTQYF. The CDR3 DNA, read in part, is TGTGCCAGCAGCTGGGCAGCGGGCACAGATACG. Variable domain in full (rest from reference TRBV7-9 and TRBJ2-3): DTGVSQNPRHKITKRGQNVTFRCDPISEHNRLYWYRQTLGQGPEFLTYFQNEAQLEKSRLLSDRFSAERPKGSFSTLEIQRTEQGDSAMYLCASSWAAGTDTQYFGPGTRLTVL.

This clone was counted at least ten times. Read sequence stops 3 residues before the CDR3 end, and the germline J gene provides the missing end. The V and J genes are TRBV5-6 and TRBJ1-5, with TRBD1 matching 8 bases. This CDR3 region has 14 residues. Per germline, CDR1 SGHDT and CDR2 YYEEEE. V was pared by 4 bases and J by 5 bases, with 5 bases of the junction left unmatched. This CDR3 is CASSLGQGHQPQHF. CDR3 bases read: TGTGCCAGCAGCCTAGGACAGGGCCATCAGCCC.

In its sample, this clone was seen many times. Partial CDR3 DNA: TGCGCCAGCAGCCAGGGGGCCCAGGACGGTGGGCCC. Its protein is CASSQGAQDGGP. From start to end, the CDR3 is CASSQGAQDGGPQHF. This chain links TRBV4-1 with TRBJ1-5; a possible D gene is TRBD1 (6 bases). The read ends 3 residues before the CDR3 terminus; that terminus is restored from the germline J gene. The CDR3 is made up of 15 amino acids. Germline CDR1 reads MGHRA; CDR2 reads YSYEKL. Trimming cost V 3 bases and J 9 bases, with 18 bases left between them.

This clone was observed many times. Sequencing ends 3 residues short of the CDR3 end; the germline J gene provides the rest. The V call is TRBV20-1, the J call TRBJ1-1; 7 bases line up with TRBD1. This CDR3 spans 14 amino acids. Per the germline V gene, CDR1 is DFQATT and CDR2 is SNEGSKA (reference sequence). Losses at the gene ends were 5 bases for V and 0 bases for J; bases not matched to a gene: 6. CDR3 DNA, as far as it was read: TGCAGTGCTCCAGTGGGGACAGTGAACACTGAA. Its translation is CSAPVGTVNTE. The entire CDR3 is CSAPVGTVNTEAFF.

The sample holds many counts of this clone. The read terminates 3 residues ahead of where the CDR3 ends, so the germline J gene completes it. This rearrangement joins TRBV7-3 to TRBJ2-7, with 7 bases aligning to TRBD2. Looked up from germline, CDR1 is SGHTA and CDR2 is FQGTGA. CDR3 size: 16 residues. With 2 bases clipped from V and 3 bases from J, the junction kept 10 bases outside the gene matches. CDR3 DNA, as far as it was read: TGTGCCAGCAGCTTAGTTCCCGGGGGGATCTACTACGAG. Translated: CASSLVPGGIYYE. The CDR3 reads in full as CASSLVPGGIYYEQYF.

This clone has ten or more counts. The read ends 3 residues shy of where the CDR3 ends; the end is completed using the germline J gene. V and J are TRBV18 and TRBJ2-7, with TRBD1 identical over 9 bases. J was trimmed by 2 bases and V by 4 bases; bases with no gene match: 6. Germline-derived CDR1 and CDR2 are KGHSH and LQKENI. The CDR3 runs 15 residues. CDR3 DNA, as far as it was read: TGTGCCAGCTCACTCGTGGACAGGGGCGCCTACGAG. Its translation: CASSLVDRGAYE. The whole CDR3 protein is CASSLVDRGAYEQYF.

This clone has ten or more counts. The observed sequence ends 3 residues before the CDR3 terminus, with the missing tail filled in from the germline J gene. The rearrangement uses TRBV7-8 and TRBJ2-7; 9 bases agree with TRBD2. The CDR3 is made up of 14 amino acids. V shed 6 bases, J shed 3 bases, and the junction held 6 bases outside the gene matches. Germline V gives CDR1 SGHVS, CDR2 FQNEAQ. The CDR3 DNA, read in part, is TGTGCCAGCAGTCCGAGCGGGGGGAGCTACGAG. Protein: CASSPSGGSYE. The CDR3, in full, reads CASSPSGGSYEQYF.

This clone was seen ten or more times. The read falls 3 residues short of the CDR3 end, and the missing part is taken from the germline J gene. The chain carries TRBV18 and TRBJ1-3; 7 positions agree with TRBD1. The germline V gene has CDR1 KGHSH and CDR2 LQKENI. Trimming cost V 4 bases and J 3 bases; bases outside gene matches: 6. This CDR3 region has 15 residues. CDR3 DNA (partial): TGTGCCAGCTCACTAGCTACAGGGGATGGAAACACC. This codes for CASSLATGDGNT. The entire CDR3 reads CASSLATGDGNTIYF.

This clone was detected ten times or more. The read terminates 3 residues before the CDR3 end, so the remaining end is supplied by the germline J gene. This chain connects TRBV19 to TRBJ1-6; 7 positions match TRBD1. Unmatched junction bases numbered 8, after V lost 5 bases and J lost 10 bases. CDR1 LNHDA and CDR2 SQIVND come from the germline V gene (reference sequence). This CDR3 is 14 amino acids long. The CDR3 here is CASSEDRSRSPLHF. Incomplete CDR3 DNA: TGTGCCAGTAGTGAGGACAGGAGTCGCTCACCC.